This T cell receptor beta chain was recovered during a study of cytomegalovirus exposure and HLA in healthy donors. General study results and limits: Overall, some 160 TCR beta chains were annotated as cytomegalovirus-associated.

This clone came up a few times. Antigen: not known. Only in-frame clones appear in the TCRdb table, and some are missing; sequencing was by immunoSEQ multiplex PCR. The sample yields roughly 260,000 clones, approximately 87% seen once. V was trimmed by 0 bases and J by 5 bases, leaving 10 bases between them. The CDR3 runs to 14 residues. Germline V gene sequence: CDR1 SEHNR, CDR2 FQNEAQ (reference sequence). The sequence came from a man aged 18 to 30 in good health and CMV-seronegative. The sequenced material came from PBMCs. This sequence joins TRBV7-9 and TRBJ1-2, with D possibly being TRBD1 (5 bases). CDR3 sequence: CASSLAGAGYGYTF. In DNA form, the CDR3 reads TGTGCCAGCAGCTTAGCTGGGGCTGGGTATGGCTACACCTTC. The full variable domain, its missing parts supplied by reference TRBV7-9 and TRBJ1-2, is DTGVSQNPRHKITKRGQNVTFRCDPISEHNRLYWYRQTLGQGPEFLTYFQNEAQLEKSRLLSDRFSAERPKGSFSTLEIQRTEQGDSAMYLCASSLAGAGYGYTFGSGTRLTVV.